This T cell receptor (beta chain) was retrieved from a study of siplizumab effects on memory and regulatory T cells. Looking at the study overall: Paired mixed lymphocyte reactions were set up, with siplizumab at approximately 1 ug/mL or without drug. Whole-study findings and limits: It was never confirmed that proliferating Tregs from siplizumab cultures were suppressive. Apparently key alloresponse contributors, naive T cells also seemed more diverse than memory cells.

The mixed lymphocyte reaction cells underwent coculture at 37°C for less than 7 days. With regard to this clone: Its antigen is undetermined.

In each sample, about 10^5 TCR templates were assayed. Repertoires were generated with immunoSEQ multiplex PCR, while TCRdb's copy carries only in-frame clones and drops some. The repertoire includes about 14,000 clones, around 49% of them detected once, and roughly 10% sits in the top ten. Between the trimmed V and J ends, which lost 2 bases and 0 bases, there was a span of 8 bases. Germline values: CDR1 MNHEY, CDR2 SVGAGI. The CDR3 contains 15 residues. This rearrangement joins TRBV6-5 to TRBJ1-3; a possible D gene is TRBD1 (6 bases). This receptor was obtained from a human donor in good health; the cells came from an allogeneic mixed lymphocyte reaction. Sequencing input: CFSE-low (dividing) CD4+ T cells sorted from an allogeneic mixed lymphocyte reaction. CDR3 residues: CASSYGGGSGNTIYF. As DNA, the CDR3 is TGTGCCAGCAGTTACGGAGGGGGCTCTGGAAACACCATATATTTT.